This TCR beta chain was recorded in a study of tumor-infiltrating lymphocytes in oesophageal squamous cell carcinoma. TCRdb re-derived calls from the PCR reads in MiXCR, one entry per CDR3 protein. The table shows under 20,000 distinct CDR3 sequences, with about two fifths occurring only once. This clonotype is medium-sized in the sample. CDR3 length: 14 amino acids. V trimming: 3 bases; J trimming: 5 bases; junction bases outside the gene matches: 5. The germline V gene encodes CDR1 SGHVS and CDR2 FQNEAQ. The sequencing input was blood. The chain has TRBV7-8 and TRBJ1-1, with 8 bases lining up with TRBD1. This clonotype originated in a male donor with esophageal squamous cell carcinoma. The CDR3 here is CASSFDRGRTEAFF. The CDR3 DNA reads TGTGCCAGCAGCTTCGACAGGGGTAGGACTGAAGCTTTCTTT.